The 30 T cell receptor beta chains given below trace back to one sample, sequenced in a study of shared clonotypes between healthy human individuals. Here immunoSEQ multiplex PCR was the method, and the copy in TCRdb shows in-frame clones only, minus some. The table includes about a million clones, about 72% detected once. The specimen was memory CD4+ T cells from PBMCs. Subset specified: CD45RA-negative fraction. The receptors shown here come from a man younger than 35 in good health. Some clones in this sample may be carry-over from other donors' samples.

This clone was seen more than once but under ten times. The chain is built from TRBV2 and TRBJ2-7, with 7 positions matching TRBD2. The germline CDR1 and CDR2 sequences are SNHLY and FYNNEI. This CDR3 has 15 residues. V was pared by 6 bases and J by 0 bases, with 8 bases of the junction left unmatched. The CDR3 DNA reads as TGTGCCAGCAGCCCCCAGGGCGGGAGCTCCTACGAGCAGTACTTC. Protein product: CASSPQGGSSYEQYF.

The chain couples TRBV5-1 to TRBJ2-5; 9 positions match TRBD1. The CDR3 consists of 16 residues. The germline CDR1 and CDR2 sequences are SGHRS and YFSETQ. The trim removed 4 bases at V and 4 bases at J, leaving 11 bases unmatched. The CDR3 DNA reads TGCGCCAGCAGCCTGGGTACGACAGGGGGAGGAGAGACCCAGTACTTC. Its protein product is CASSLGTTGGGETQYF.

The rearrangement links TRBV25-1 to TRBJ2-3; D gene ambiguous. V shed 0 bases and J shed 1 base, with 5 bases lying between them. Looked up from germline, CDR1 is MGHDK and CDR2 is SYGVNS. This CDR3 has 14 residues. The CDR3 nucleotides read TGTGCCAGCAGTGAATATAAGGGCACAGATACGCAGTATTTT. It codes for CASSEYKGTDTQYF.

The chain couples TRBV28 to TRBJ1-2; D possibly corresponds to TRBD1 (5 bases). There are 13 residues in the CDR3. Per the germline V gene, CDR1 is MDHEN and CDR2 is SYDVKM. V was pared by 7 bases and J by 8 bases, with 17 bases between. The CDR3 DNA follows: TGTGCCAGCACCGCCAGGGCCTTATTGGGCTACACCTTC. Amino acid sequence: CASTARALLGYTF.

For this clone: At one end the junction does not follow the germline gene, possibly because of a read error. The chain uses TRBV28 and TRBJ2-4; unclear D gene. The CDR3 has 15 residues. CDR1 is MDHEN, CDR2 SYDVKM, per germline. CDR3 bases: TGTGCCGGCAGTTTATCCCTAGGGGCCAAAAACATTCAGTACTTC. It encodes CAGSLSLGAKNIQYF.

The V and J genes are TRBV5-1 and TRBJ2-7; TRBD1 matches 7 bases. Trimming at V came to 4 bases and at J to 0 bases, leaving 7 bases not matched to a gene. Looked up from germline, CDR1 is SGHRS and CDR2 is YFSETQ. The CDR3 covers 15 residues. For the CDR3, the DNA is TGCGCCAGCAGCCCTGCCGGGACAGCCTCCTACGAGCAGTACTTC. Translated: CASSPAGTASYEQYF.

The chain has TRBV18 and TRBJ2-5; D gene unclear. Germline CDR1 and CDR2: KGHSH and LQKENI. The V and J ends lost 3 bases and 4 bases respectively, with 12 bases between them. This CDR3 region has 14 residues. The CDR3 region is CASSPPETRETQYF. The CDR3, as DNA: TGTGCCAGCTCACCTCCTGAAACGCGAGAGACCCAGTACTTC.

For this clone: Given a much more abundant clone one base away, this may be a read error. Other DNA sequences within the sample encode an identical CDR3. The chain combines TRBV4-3 with TRBJ1-1; weak D call: TRBD1 (5 bases). Germline loops: CDR1 LGHNA, CDR2 YSLEER. This CDR3 is 14 amino acids long. DNA of the CDR3: TGCGCCAGCAGCCAAGACGGGGCGAACACTGAGGCTTTCTTT. Protein product: CASSQDGANTEAFF.

A remark on this clone: A much larger clonotype is one base distant, so this may be a read error. Other DNA sequences in the sample encode the same CDR3. The chain uses TRBV29-1 and TRBJ1-1; possibly TRBD1 for D (6 bases). Germline assignment: CDR1 SQVTM and CDR2 ANQGSEA. The CDR3 runs 12 residues. Written as DNA, the CDR3 is TGCAGCGTTGAAAAGGGGGGAACTGAGGCTTTCTTT. Translation gives CSVEKGGTEAFF.

This clone was seen more than once but under ten times. The chain uses TRBV5-1 and TRBJ2-7, with D maybe TRBD1 (7 bases). Trimming stripped 4 bases from V and 7 bases from J, with 15 bases between. There are 13 residues in the CDR3. Germline lookup yields CDR1 SGHRS and CDR2 YFSETQ. CDR3 nucleotide sequence: TGCGCCAGCAGCCCCGTGGGGGGACAGGAGCAGTACTTC. Translation gives CASSPVGGQEQYF.

In this sample, this clone turned up once. This chain links TRBV9 with TRBJ2-2, with 8 bases that match TRBD2. With 0 bases clipped from V and 3 bases from J, the junction kept 7 bases outside the gene matches. Germline CDR1 reads SGDLS; CDR2 reads YYNGEE. This CDR3 is 17 amino acids long. CDR3 in amino acids: CASSVERTSQYTGELFF. The CDR3 bases are TGTGCCAGCAGCGTAGAGCGGACTAGCCAGTACACCGGGGAGCTGTTTTTT.

CDR3: CASSVTPHQRGYNEQFF. The CDR3 DNA reads as TGTGCCAGCAGCGTAACGCCTCACCAAAGGGGATACAATGAGCAGTTCTTC. The J gene is TRBJ2-1, the V gene TRBV9; D might be TRBD1 (5 bases). Germline V CDR1 and CDR2: SGDLS, YYNGEE. The CDR3 extends over 17 amino acids. V gave up 1 base and J gave up 4 bases, with 18 bases separating them.

The chain's CDR3 is CASSQVAGSGYTF. The CDR3 bases are TGTGCCAGCAGCCAAGTGGCAGGGTCTGGCTACACCTTC. The chain has TRBV11-2 and TRBJ1-2; perhaps TRBD1 as D (5 bases). Trimming pared 5 bases from V and 7 bases from J, leaving 14 bases between. CDR1 and CDR2 (germline): SGHAT, FQNNGV. This CDR3 region has 13 residues.

The gene calls are TRBV9 and TRBJ2-7, with TRBD1 matching 10 bases. The germline CDR1 and CDR2 sequences are SGDLS and YYNGEE. V shed 3 bases, J shed 5 bases, and the junction held 5 bases outside the gene matches. CDR3 length: 14 amino acids. The CDR3 loop is CASSAGQGVNEQYF. As DNA, the CDR3 is TGTGCCAGCAGCGCAGGACAGGGGGTCAACGAGCAGTACTTC.

The chain carries TRBV27 and TRBJ2-4; TRBD2 matches at 8 bases. Losses at the gene ends were 8 bases for V and 2 bases for J; bases not matched to a gene: 8. The CDR3 runs 15 residues. Germline lookup yields CDR1 MNHEY and CDR2 SMNVEV (reference sequence). CDR3 region: CASGPSGGPKNIQYF. DNA of the CDR3: TGTGCCAGCGGTCCGTCGGGAGGGCCCAAAAACATTCAGTACTTC.

The rearrangement joins TRBV7-2 to TRBJ2-6, with 10 nucleotides matching TRBD1. Trimming removed 6 bases from V and 2 bases from J; junction bases left unmatched: 4. The CDR3 has 16 residues. Germline values: CDR1 SGHTA, CDR2 FQGNSA. Here the CDR3 reads CASRRQGAPGANVLTF. The CDR3 DNA is TGTGCCAGCAGGAGACAGGGGGCCCCTGGGGCCAACGTCCTGACTTTC.

The rearrangement uses TRBV18 and TRBJ1-1; TRBD1 agrees at 7 bases. From germline, CDR1 is KGHSH and CDR2 LQKENI. V was clipped by 4 bases and J by 2 bases; unmatched bases: 7. The CDR3 loop spans 15 amino acids. CDR3 sequence: CASSQSGTVNTEAFF. The CDR3 DNA reads TGTGCCAGCTCACAATCCGGGACAGTAAACACTGAAGCTTTCTTT.

The V call is TRBV5-8, the J call TRBJ2-5; D not certain. Trimming removed 3 bases from V and 5 bases from J, with 5 bases in between. Germline CDR1 and CDR2: SGHTS and YDEGEE. The CDR3 spans 11 residues. In DNA form, the CDR3 reads TGTGCCAGCAGCTGGGCCGAGACCCAGTACTTC. Amino acids: CASSWAETQYF.

V and J are TRBV5-6 and TRBJ2-3; possibly TRBD2 for D (6 bases). The V and J ends lost 1 base and 0 bases respectively, with 18 bases between them. The CDR3 runs 18 residues. Per the germline V gene, CDR1 is SGHDT and CDR2 is YYEEEE. This CDR3 is CASSLYVSRGLSTDTQYF. In nucleotides, the CDR3 is TGTGCCAGCAGCTTGTACGTTTCGCGGGGACTTAGCACAGATACGCAGTATTTT.

Points on this clone: Other DNA variants within this sample encode the same CDR3. This chain connects TRBV30 to TRBJ1-2; 8 bases align to TRBD1. The germline CDR1 and CDR2 sequences are GTSNPN and SVGIG (reference sequence). Germline trimming cut 0 bases from V and 4 bases from J; bases unmatched to any gene: 7. The CDR3 has 15 amino acids. In DNA form, the CDR3 reads TGTGCCTGGAGTGTACCCGGACAGGGAGTCTATGGCTACACCTTC. Amino acid sequence: CAWSVPGQGVYGYTF.

The genes are TRBV11-2 and TRBJ2-1, with 8 bases matching TRBD2. CDR3 length: 14 residues. Germline CDR1 reads SGHAT; CDR2 reads FQNNGV. V was clipped by 5 bases and J by 8 bases; unmatched bases: 8. The CDR3 is CASSLSGSIDEQFF. CDR3 DNA: TGTGCCAGCAGCCTGAGCGGGAGTATTGATGAGCAGTTCTTC.

This rearrangement joins TRBV5-1 to TRBJ2-2; TRBD2 agrees at 10 bases. CDR1 is SGHRS and CDR2 is YFSETQ in the germline V gene. Germline trimming cut 0 bases from V and 4 bases from J; bases unmatched to any gene: 6. The CDR3 consists of 17 residues. CDR3 in amino acids: CASSLARSGRGTGELFF. CDR3 nucleotides: TGCGCCAGCAGCTTGGCCAGAAGCGGGAGGGGCACCGGGGAGCTGTTTTTT. Full variable domain (rest looked up from reference TRBV5-1 and TRBJ2-2): KAGVTQTPRYLIKTRGQQVTLSCSPISGHRSVSWYQQTPGQGLQFLFEYFSETQRNKGNFPGRFSGRQFSNSRSEMNVSTLELGDSALYLCASSLARSGRGTGELFFGEGSRLTVL.

This chain uses TRBV6-1 with TRBJ1-1; 7 nucleotides match TRBD1. The junction had 6 bases not matched to a gene; V was cut back by 4 bases and J by 7 bases. The germline V gene encodes CDR1 MNHNS and CDR2 SASEGT. This CDR3 contains 13 residues. DNA of the CDR3: TGTGCCAGCAGTGCCATTCGACAGGGTGAAGCTTTCTTT. It specifies CASSAIRQGEAFF.

The chain recombines TRBV28 with TRBJ1-3; D is unresolved. V was shortened by 3 bases and J by 0 bases, with 9 bases between the two germline ends. Looked up from germline, CDR1 is MDHEN and CDR2 is SYDVKM. The CDR3 extends over 15 amino acids. The CDR3 sequence is CASSFGDSSGNTIYF. The CDR3 DNA reads as TGTGCCAGCAGTTTTGGGGATTCCTCTGGAAACACCATATATTTT.

This clone was recorded only once. The chain carries TRBV11-3 and TRBJ2-1, with D uncertain. CDR3 length: 13 amino acids. V lost 0 bases and J lost 8, with 8 bases in between. Germline CDR1 reads SGHNT; CDR2 reads YENEEA. DNA of the CDR3: TGTGCCAGCAGCTTAGATTGGGCAGATGAGCAGTTCTTC. It specifies CASSLDWADEQFF.

A remark on this clone: Other DNA sequences within the sample encode an identical CDR3. V and J are TRBV5-1 and TRBJ2-5; 11 nucleotides match TRBD2. V dropped 4 bases and J dropped 4; count of bases not matched to a gene: 3. Germline assignment: CDR1 SGHRS and CDR2 YFSETQ. The CDR3 consists of 14 residues. The CDR3 DNA follows: TGCGCCAGCAGCCCAGGACTAGCGGGAGAGACCCAGTACTTC. This codes for CASSPGLAGETQYF.

This clone has just a few counts. This chain joins TRBV29-1 and TRBJ1-1; D ambiguous. Trimming pared 3 bases from V and 3 bases from J, leaving 14 bases between. The CDR3 runs 14 residues. Germline CDR1 reads SQVTM; CDR2 reads ANQGSEA. CDR3: CSVEVNHGDTEAFF. In nucleotides, the CDR3 is TGCAGCGTTGAGGTGAACCATGGGGACACTGAAGCTTTCTTT.

This clone was seen a single time. The chain has TRBV7-2 and TRBJ2-3; TRBD1 might be the D (6 bases). The V gene lost 5 bases and the J gene lost 4 bases, with 13 bases spanning the gap. CDR1 is SGHTA, CDR2 FQGNSA, per germline. The CDR3 length is 14 residues. CDR3 DNA sequence: TGTGCCAGCAGCATACAACAGGGACCAGATACGCAGTATTTT. Its protein is CASSIQQGPDTQYF. The full variable domain, rest sourced from reference TRBV7-2 and TRBJ2-3, is GAGVSQSPSNKVTEKGKDVELRCDPISGHTALYWYRQSLGQGLEFLIYFQGNSAPDKSGLPSDRFSAERTGGSVSTLTIQRTQQEDSAVYLCASSIQQGPDTQYFGPGTRLTVL.

The chain carries TRBV7-2 and TRBJ2-2; D is unresolved. The V and J ends lost 5 bases and 4 bases respectively, with 14 bases between them. Germline V gives CDR1 SGHTA, CDR2 FQGNSA. The CDR3 runs 15 residues. The CDR3 loop reads CASSQAVLGTGELFF. In DNA form, the CDR3 reads TGTGCCAGCAGCCAGGCAGTGTTGGGCACCGGGGAGCTGTTTTTT.

The CDR3 DNA reads as TGCGCCAGCAGCCCTCCAGGGGCGTCCAATGAGCAGTTCTTC. It specifies CASSPPGASNEQFF. The genes are TRBV5-1 and TRBJ2-1, with a possible D match to TRBD1 (6 bases). Germline values: CDR1 SGHRS, CDR2 YFSETQ. Trimming took 4 bases from V and 6 from J, leaving 14 bases between them. The length of the CDR3 is 14 residues. The complete variable domain, with remaining parts taken from reference TRBV5-1 and TRBJ2-1, reads KAGVTQTPRYLIKTRGQQVTLSCSPISGHRSVSWYQQTPGQGLQFLFEYFSETQRNKGNFPGRFSGRQFSNSRSEMNVSTLELGDSALYLCASSPPGASNEQFFGPGTRLTVL.